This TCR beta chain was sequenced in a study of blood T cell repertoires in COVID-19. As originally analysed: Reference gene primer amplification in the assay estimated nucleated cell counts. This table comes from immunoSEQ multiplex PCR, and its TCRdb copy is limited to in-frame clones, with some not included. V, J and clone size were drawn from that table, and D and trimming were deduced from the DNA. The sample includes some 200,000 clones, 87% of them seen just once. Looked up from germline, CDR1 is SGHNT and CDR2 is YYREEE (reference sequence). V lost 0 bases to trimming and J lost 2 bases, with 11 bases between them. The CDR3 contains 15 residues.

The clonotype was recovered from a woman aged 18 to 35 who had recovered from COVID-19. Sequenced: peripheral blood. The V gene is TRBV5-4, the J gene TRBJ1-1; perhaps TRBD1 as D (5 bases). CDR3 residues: CASSLEAGINTEAFF. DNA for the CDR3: TGTGCCAGCAGCTTGGAGGCAGGGATTAACACTGAAGCTTTCTTT.